This T cell receptor (beta chain) was found in a study of T-cell reconstitution after alpha-beta-depleted transplantation in children. Broader study findings: By about two months after transplant, alpha-beta T cells reportedly arose from several hundred graft clones that had expanded. T-cell numbers and diversity one year post-transplant derived largely from freshly generated T cells. Some patients owed their high day-60 TCRbeta diversity to surviving recipient T cells and thymic progenitors.

As to this clonotype: The target antigen is unknown.

V was cut by 3 bases and J by 6 bases, with 18 bases left in between. CDR1 and CDR2 from the germline V gene are LNHDA and SQIVND (reference sequence). The CDR3 extends over 16 amino acids. Molecular barcoding with unique molecular identifiers was used for the TCRbeta library. TCRdb analysed the PCR reads with MiXCR anew, one entry per CDR3 protein. The sample comprises roughly 300,000 distinct CDR3 sequences, around 10% of which are singletons, and 20% to 30% rests with the top ten. This TCR was recovered from a male patient aged 2-9 years who had a stem cell transplant for chronic granulomatous disease, so the T cells may come from the graft donor. This sequence joins TRBV19 and TRBJ2-1; D is undetermined. This sample comprised peripheral blood, obtained 180 days after TCRalphabeta/CD19-depleted stem cell transplant. The CDR3 nucleotides read TGTGCCAGTAGTATGAGAGGCGGAGCCCTCCCCAATGAGCAGTTCTTC. The encoded protein is CASSMRGGALPNEQFF.